The TCR beta chain under discussion was sequenced for a study of shared clonotypes between healthy human individuals. General observations from the study: The researchers took only blood, and tissue repertoires probably look different. Clonotype sharing across donors was expected to vary with sequencing depth.

V was pared by 3 bases and J by 1 base, with 13 bases between. Germline-derived CDR1 and CDR2 are KGHSH and LQKENI. The CDR3 is made up of 15 amino acids. CD4+ cells yielded CD45RA+ naive and CD45RA-negative memory subsets. Here immunoSEQ multiplex PCR was the method, and the copy in TCRdb shows in-frame clones only, minus some. This repertoire shows under 2,500,000 clones, approximately 94% found once; its top ten account for roughly 0.13%. Concerning this clone: The antigen remains unidentified.

The sequence derives from a young man in good health. The chain carries TRBV18 and TRBJ2-7; D possibly corresponds to TRBD1 (5 bases). Input material: naive CD4+ T cells sorted from blood. Subset noted: CD45RA+ positively selected. DNA for the CDR3: TGTGCCAGCTCACCTGCCCCCCAGGGATCCTACGAGCAGTACTTC. Translating it yields CASSPAPQGSYEQYF.